A selection of T cell receptor beta chains follows, all from one sample in a study of human T cells and chemical hapten exposure. TCRdb recomputed calls from the RACE reads with MiXCR, one row per CDR3 protein. The sample holds 380,000 or so distinct CDR3 sequences, around 5% seen once. This sample comprised whole blood, obtained in connection with sensitization to the hapten diphenylcyclopropenone (DPC). The source is a young woman with alopecia areata. Some clones in this sample may be carry-over from other donors' samples. The CDR3 runs from the conserved cysteine through the conserved F or W. Each record gives: clone size, V gene, CDR3 protein. Clone size appears in some rows only: once, few, many, or a class for an expanded clone.

clone_size: -
v_call: TRBV6-5
cdr3_aa: CASSPYRESSTEAFF

clone_size: -
v_call: TRBV7-9
cdr3_aa: CASSFGEGAFF

clone_size: few
v_call: TRBV5-1
cdr3_aa: CASSLGDRNEKLFF

clone_size: many
v_call: TRBV5-1
cdr3_aa: CASSFRTGNTEAFF

clone_size: -
v_call: TRBV5-8
cdr3_aa: CASSLMPSGEDTQYF

clone_size: many
v_call: TRBV4-1
cdr3_aa: CASSQVGGRPYEQYF

clone_size: many
v_call: TRBV9
cdr3_aa: CASSAQVRQGQGYTF

clone_size: few
v_call: TRBV7-2
cdr3_aa: CASSFMGGNEQYF

clone_size: many
v_call: TRBV12-3/TRBV12-4
cdr3_aa: CASSLSEGGNEQFF

clone_size: many
v_call: TRBV5-6
cdr3_aa: CASSYGTGSTDTQYF

clone_size: few
v_call: TRBV20-1
cdr3_aa: CSARAGIDSPLHF

clone_size: -
v_call: TRBV28
cdr3_aa: CASRDYNSPLHF

clone_size: few
v_call: TRBV13
cdr3_aa: CASSPRTGVTEAFF

clone_size: many
v_call: TRBV5-1
cdr3_aa: CASSLDGGMNYGYTF

clone_size: many
v_call: TRBV20-1
cdr3_aa: CSAPGTGTDTQYF

clone_size: -
v_call: TRBV7-9
cdr3_aa: CASTRATLAGIDTQYF

clone_size: many
v_call: TRBV9
cdr3_aa: CASSARYRGSYNEQFF

clone_size: few
v_call: TRBV12-5
cdr3_aa: CASGHQDEQFF

clone_size: few
v_call: TRBV6-2/TRBV6-3
cdr3_aa: CASYDLERGTDTQYF

clone_size: few
v_call: TRBV4-3
cdr3_aa: CASSHLAGGNYNEQFF

clone_size: -
v_call: TRBV2
cdr3_aa: CAKGDAGEAFF

clone_size: many
v_call: TRBV4-2
cdr3_aa: CASSQVSDVYTF

clone_size: few
v_call: TRBV10-3
cdr3_aa: CAISQTGSSTDTQYF

clone_size: few
v_call: TRBV7-2
cdr3_aa: CASSEGVWERYGYTF

clone_size: many
v_call: TRBV19
cdr3_aa: CARRPGPLNSPLHF

clone_size: once
v_call: TRBV6-2/TRBV6-3
cdr3_aa: CASSSPGQGSDEAFF

clone_size: many
v_call: TRBV10-3
cdr3_aa: CAISDLAGRANSISYNEQFF

clone_size: few
v_call: TRBV12-3/TRBV12-4
cdr3_aa: CASRLTGILPLHF

clone_size: many
v_call: TRBV10-3
cdr3_aa: CAISETGLNTEAFF

clone_size: few
v_call: TRBV13
cdr3_aa: CASSLGTGSSYNEQFF

clone_size: many
v_call: TRBV6-5
cdr3_aa: CASREQGLYEQYF

clone_size: many
v_call: TRBV14
cdr3_aa: CASSQDVRGRTGELFF

clone_size: -
v_call: TRBV28
cdr3_aa: CASSSLMRGAYNEQFF

clone_size: many
v_call: TRBV5-1
cdr3_aa: CASSLGQGRGTEAFF

clone_size: many
v_call: TRBV6-2/TRBV6-3
cdr3_aa: CASSYVGRTEAFF

clone_size: -
v_call: TRBV7-2
cdr3_aa: CASSPQGGGNEKLFF

clone_size: many
v_call: TRBV5-1
cdr3_aa: CASSLTGMSNQPQHF